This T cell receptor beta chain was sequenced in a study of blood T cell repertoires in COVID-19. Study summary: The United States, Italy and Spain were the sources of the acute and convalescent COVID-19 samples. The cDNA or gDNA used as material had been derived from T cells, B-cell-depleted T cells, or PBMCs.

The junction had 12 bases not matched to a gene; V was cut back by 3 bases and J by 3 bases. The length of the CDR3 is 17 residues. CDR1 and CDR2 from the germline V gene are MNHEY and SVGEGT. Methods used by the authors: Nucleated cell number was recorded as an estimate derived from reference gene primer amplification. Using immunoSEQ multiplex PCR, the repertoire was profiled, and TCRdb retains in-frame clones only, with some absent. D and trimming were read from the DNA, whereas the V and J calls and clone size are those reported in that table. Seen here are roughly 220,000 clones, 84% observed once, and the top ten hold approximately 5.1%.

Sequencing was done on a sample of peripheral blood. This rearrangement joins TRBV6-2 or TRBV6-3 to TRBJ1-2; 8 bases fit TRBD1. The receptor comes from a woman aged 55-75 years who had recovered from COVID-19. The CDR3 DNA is TGTGCCAGCAGTTATTTGGGAGACAGGGGAGACTACTATGGCTACACCTTC. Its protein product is CASSYLGDRGDYYGYTF.